This TCR beta chain was sequenced in a study of Ad26.COV2.S vaccination and SARS-CoV-2 variants. Across the whole study: The vaccine Ad26.COV2.S was put into the muscle once, or twice with 56 days between.

General study findings and limits: Spike-specific TCR breadth ran higher among vaccine recipients than placebo recipients. Measures of TCR breadth and depth may have fallen short of total T cell responses. CD8+ and CD4+ T cells specific for spike reportedly responded with substantial breadth after vaccination.

This clone was detected once. The antigen is undetermined. Germline CDR1 is MNHEY and CDR2 is SVGEGT. Trimming took off 0 bases at V and 15 bases at J, with 18 bases between the two ends. The CDR3 extends over 14 amino acids. Sequenced by immunoSEQ multiplex PCR; TCRdb stores in-frame clones only, minus some. The data show about 460,000 clones, with about 88% seen just once and around 1.6% held by the top ten. Treatment of the sample: roughly 18 received Ad26.COV2.S at low or high dose, single or two shots; 5 received placebo; per-sample allocation not given. Sampling happened 63 days after the first vaccine or placebo injection.

V usage is TRBV6-2 or TRBV6-3 and J usage is TRBJ2-1; D possibly matches TRBD1 or TRBD2 (5 bases each). The receptor's source is a person between 18 and 59 years old who received the Ad26.COV2.S COVID-19 vaccine or a placebo. Source: peripheral blood, taken in a trial of Ad26.COV2.S vaccine versus placebo. The CDR3 region is CASSYSAGTDYTFF. CDR3 nucleotide sequence: TGTGCCAGCAGTTACTCCGCCGGGACGGATTATACGTTCTTC.